This T cell receptor beta chain is drawn from a study of T cell responses to AZD1222 COVID-19 vaccine. This clone was counted a single time. Its antigen is unidentified. Produced via immunoSEQ multiplex PCR; TCRdb's table is partial and in-frame only. The repertoire consists of some 150,000 clones, with roughly nine tenths occurring once and the leading ten covering 5.5%. The study, taken as a whole, reports: It was only after the peak T cell response that any repertoires were sampled.

Germline values: CDR1 SGHRS, CDR2 YFSETQ. The CDR3 sequence is 13 residues long. V was trimmed by 4 bases and J by 3 bases, leaving 10 bases between them. The receptor comes from an adult in good health. V usage is TRBV5-1 and J usage is TRBJ1-2; D unclear. Sequencing was performed on peripheral blood, taken on day 0 of MenACWY control vaccination. The CDR3 protein is CASSPNGDYGYTF. DNA of the CDR3: TGCGCCAGCAGCCCTAACGGGGACTATGGCTACACCTTC.